This T cell receptor (beta chain) was captured by sequencing in a study of beta chain features in type 1 diabetes. Study details: Sorted cells numbering 107,917,701 were examined across all samples.

Trimming at V came to 4 bases and at J to 0 bases, leaving 4 bases not matched to a gene. Germline V lookup: CDR1 SGHKS, CDR2 YYEKEE (reference sequence). There are 15 residues in the CDR3. The investigators reverse transcribed all of the isolated RNA, so they sequenced expressed TCRB transcripts. Average reads for naive, central memory and regulatory T cell samples were about 4 million. Repertoires were generated with immunoSEQ multiplex PCR, while TCRdb's copy carries only in-frame clones and drops some. The data hold approximately 140,000 clones, with roughly 9.7% observed a single time. Every donor provided one heparinised blood draw, which averaged about 120 mL.

The sample was central memory CD4+ T cells from blood. The V and J genes are TRBV5-5 and TRBJ2-1; the match to TRBD1 covers 7 bases. This clonotype originated in a woman in her thirties or forties in good health. The CDR3 region has the DNA TGTGCCAGCAGCCCCACAGGGGACTCCTACAATGAGCAGTTCTTC. Its translation: CASSPTGDSYNEQFF.